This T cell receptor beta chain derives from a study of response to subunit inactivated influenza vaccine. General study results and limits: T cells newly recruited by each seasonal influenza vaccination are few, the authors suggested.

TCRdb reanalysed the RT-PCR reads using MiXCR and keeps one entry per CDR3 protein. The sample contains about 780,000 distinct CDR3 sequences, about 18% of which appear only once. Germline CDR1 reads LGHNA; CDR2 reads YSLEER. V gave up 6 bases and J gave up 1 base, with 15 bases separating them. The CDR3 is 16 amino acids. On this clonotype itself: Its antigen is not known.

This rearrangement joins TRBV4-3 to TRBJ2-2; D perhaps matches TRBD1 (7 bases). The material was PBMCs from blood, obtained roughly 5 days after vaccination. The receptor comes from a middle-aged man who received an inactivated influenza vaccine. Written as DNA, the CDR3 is TGCGCCAGCAGACGAGGAGGGACAGTGAACACCGGGGAGCTGTTTTTT. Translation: CASRRGGTVNTGELFF.